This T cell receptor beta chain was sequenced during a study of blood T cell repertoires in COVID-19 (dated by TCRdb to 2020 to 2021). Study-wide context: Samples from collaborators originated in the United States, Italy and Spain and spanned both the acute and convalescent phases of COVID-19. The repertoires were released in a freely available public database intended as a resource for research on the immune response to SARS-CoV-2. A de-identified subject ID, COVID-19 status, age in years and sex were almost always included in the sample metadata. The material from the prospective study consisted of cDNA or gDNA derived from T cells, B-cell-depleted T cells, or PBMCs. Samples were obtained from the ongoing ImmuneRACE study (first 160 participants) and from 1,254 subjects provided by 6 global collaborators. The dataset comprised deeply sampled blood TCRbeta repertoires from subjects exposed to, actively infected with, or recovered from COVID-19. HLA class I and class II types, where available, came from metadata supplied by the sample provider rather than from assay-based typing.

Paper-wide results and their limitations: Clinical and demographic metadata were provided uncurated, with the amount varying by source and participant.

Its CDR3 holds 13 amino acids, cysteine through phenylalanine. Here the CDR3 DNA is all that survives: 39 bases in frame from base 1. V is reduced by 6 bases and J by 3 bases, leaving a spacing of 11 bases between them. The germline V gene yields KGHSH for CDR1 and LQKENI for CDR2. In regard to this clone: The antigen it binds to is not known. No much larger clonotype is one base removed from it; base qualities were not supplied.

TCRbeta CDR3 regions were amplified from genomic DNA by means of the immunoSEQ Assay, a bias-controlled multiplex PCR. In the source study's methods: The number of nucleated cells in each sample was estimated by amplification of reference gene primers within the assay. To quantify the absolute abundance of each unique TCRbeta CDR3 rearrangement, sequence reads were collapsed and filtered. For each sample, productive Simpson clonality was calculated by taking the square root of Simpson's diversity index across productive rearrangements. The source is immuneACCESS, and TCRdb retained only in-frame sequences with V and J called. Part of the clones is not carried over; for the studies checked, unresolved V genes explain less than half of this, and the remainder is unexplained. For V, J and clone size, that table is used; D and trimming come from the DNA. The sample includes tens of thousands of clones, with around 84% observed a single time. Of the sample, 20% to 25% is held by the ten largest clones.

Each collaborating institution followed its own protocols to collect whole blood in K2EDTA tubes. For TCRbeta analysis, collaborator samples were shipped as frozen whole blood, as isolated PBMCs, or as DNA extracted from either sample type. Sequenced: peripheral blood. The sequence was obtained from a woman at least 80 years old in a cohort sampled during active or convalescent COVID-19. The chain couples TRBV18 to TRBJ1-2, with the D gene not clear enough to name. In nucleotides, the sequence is TGTGCCAGCTCGCCCGCTCAGGACTATGGCTACACCTTC. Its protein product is CASSPAQDYGYTF.